The 30 T cell receptor beta chains given below trace back to one sample, sequenced in a study of identifying expanded T cells in peripheral blood. Repertoires were generated with immunoSEQ multiplex PCR, while TCRdb's copy carries only in-frame clones and drops some. The table includes about 110,000 clones, about 88% detected once. Material: blood. These receptors were collected from a person aged 18 to 70 in good health.

The genes are TRBV4-3 and TRBJ2-1, with 13 bases identical to TRBD2. Unmatched junction bases numbered 10, after V lost 4 bases and J lost 10 bases. The CDR3 contains 16 residues. The V gene's germline CDR1 is LGHNA and CDR2 YSLEER. CDR3 nucleotides: TGCGCCAGCAGCCGACGGACTAGCGGGGGTCACTTGGAGCAGTTCTTC. Protein: CASSRRTSGGHLEQFF.

This clone showed up just once. J is TRBJ2-7 and V is TRBV18, with unresolved D. Germline loops: CDR1 KGHSH, CDR2 LQKENI. CDR3 length: 13 amino acids. V was pared by 1 base and J by 6 bases, with 10 bases between. CDR3 in amino acids: CASSPRDSGEQYF. The CDR3 DNA reads as TGTGCCAGCTCACCACGGGATTCGGGCGAGCAGTACTTC. Looking up the rest from reference TRBV18 and TRBJ2-7 gives the full variable domain: NAGVMQNPRHLVRRRGQEARLRCSPMKGHSHVYWYRQLPEEGLKFMVYLQKENIIDESGMPKERFSAEFPKEGPSILRIQQVVRGDSAAYFCASSPRDSGEQYFGPGTRLTVT.

The J gene is TRBJ2-5, the V gene TRBV10-2, with a tentative D call TRBD1 (6 bases). CDR1 WSHSY and CDR2 SAAADI come from the germline V gene. The CDR3 consists of 13 residues. V was cut by 4 bases and J by 5 bases, with 11 bases left in between. In nucleotides, the CDR3 is TGCGCCAGCAGTGGACAGGTCTGGGAGACCCAGTACTTC. Encoded protein: CASSGQVWETQYF.

J is TRBJ2-1 and V is TRBV7-2; perhaps D is TRBD1 or TRBD2 (5 bases each). V was pared by 1 base and J by 2 bases, with 12 bases between. This CDR3 region has 16 residues. Germline loops: CDR1 SGHTA, CDR2 FQGNSA. The CDR3 is CASSLEWGTTYNEQFF. CDR3 DNA sequence: TGTGCCAGCAGCTTAGAGTGGGGGACGACCTACAATGAGCAGTTCTTC.

The chain employs TRBV19 and TRBJ2-7; no definite D call. With 7 bases removed from V and 2 bases from J, the gap between germline ends came to 24 bases. The germline V gene has CDR1 LNHDA and CDR2 SQIVND (reference sequence). The CDR3 runs to 17 residues. The CDR3 region has the DNA TGTGCCAGTACCACCTCTCACCGAATCGAAAGGCCCTACGAGCAGTACTTC. It specifies CASTTSHRIERPYEQYF.

This sequence joins TRBV14 and TRBJ2-1, with D maybe TRBD2 (5 bases). Germline CDR1 reads SGHDN; CDR2 reads FVKESK. Trimming took 4 bases from V and 9 from J, leaving 13 bases between them. The CDR3 has 13 amino acids. CDR3 sequence reads: CASSRSEAGEQFF. The CDR3 DNA is TGTGCCAGCAGCCGTTCGGAGGCGGGTGAGCAGTTCTTC. Using reference TRBV14 and TRBJ2-1 for the parts outside the CDR3, the full variable domain is EAGVTQFPSHSVIEKGQTVTLRCDPISGHDNLYWYRRVMGKEIKFLLHFVKESKQDESGMPNNRFLAERTGGTYSTLKVQPAELEDSGVYFCASSRSEAGEQFFGPGTRLTVL.

CDR3 sequence: CASSFDRVRTEAFF. CDR3 DNA sequence: TGTGCCAGCAGTTTTGACAGGGTACGCACTGAAGCTTTCTTT. This chain connects TRBV6-5 to TRBJ1-1; the match to TRBD1 covers 7 bases. With 4 bases clipped from V and 4 bases from J, the junction kept 6 bases outside the gene matches. This CDR3 has 14 residues. Germline lookup yields CDR1 MNHEY and CDR2 SVGAGI.

V usage is TRBV4-3 and J usage is TRBJ2-7; D uncertain. The CDR3 runs 12 residues. Germline lookup yields CDR1 LGHNA and CDR2 YSLEER. Trimming left V 2 bases short and J 3 bases short, with 5 bases between. CDR3 loop: CASSQSRYEQYF. DNA of the CDR3: TGCGCCAGCAGCCAATCCCGCTACGAGCAGTACTTC.

This sequence joins TRBV19 and TRBJ1-6; 7 nucleotides match TRBD1. This CDR3 has 14 amino acids. The V gene end was trimmed by 5 bases and the J gene end by 8 bases; junction bases not matched to a gene: 6. Germline CDR1 and CDR2: LNHDA and SQIVND (reference sequence). The CDR3 DNA sequence: TGTGCCAGTAGTGTGGGACAGAGGTATTCACCCCTCCACTTT. Residues: CASSVGQRYSPLHF. The complete variable domain, with remaining parts taken from reference TRBV19 and TRBJ1-6, reads DGGITQSPKYLFRKEGQNVTLSCEQNLNHDAMYWYRQDPGQGLRLIYYSQIVNDFQKGDIAEGYSVSREKKESFPLTVTSAQKNPTAFYLCASSVGQRYSPLHFGNGTRLTVT.

This clone was observed a single time. The rearrangement uses TRBV5-1 and TRBJ2-3, with D perhaps TRBD2 (5 bases). Germline CDR1 is SGHRS and CDR2 is YFSETQ. Trimming left V 0 bases short and J 4 bases short, with 12 bases between. The length of the CDR3 is 15 residues. For the CDR3, the DNA is TGCGCCAGCAGCTTGGTTATGCCCGGGGCAGATACGCAGTATTTT. The encoded protein is CASSLVMPGADTQYF.

The J gene is TRBJ1-6, the V gene TRBV28, with no clear D. The V gene lost 4 bases and the J gene lost 13 bases, with 11 bases spanning the gap. Germline CDR1 reads MDHEN; CDR2 reads SYDVKM. The CDR3 loop spans 12 amino acids. The CDR3 region has the DNA TGTGCCAGCAGTTCTGGGTTAGGGCCCCTCCACTTT. The encoded protein is CASSSGLGPLHF. Full variable domain (rest looked up from reference TRBV28 and TRBJ1-6): DVKVTQSSRYLVKRTGEKVFLECVQDMDHENMFWYRQDPGLGLRLIYFSYDVKMKEKGDIPEGYSVSREKKERFSLILESASTNQTSMYLCASSSGLGPLHFGNGTRLTVT.

The J gene is TRBJ2-1, the V gene TRBV11-2, with D perhaps TRBD1 (6 bases). In germline, CDR1 is SGHAT, CDR2 FQNNGV. Trimming left V 5 bases short and J 7 bases short, with 12 bases between. The CDR3 length is 13 residues. CDR3 DNA: TGTGCCAGCAGCACCGGACAGCGAAATGAGCAGTTCTTC. This translates into CASSTGQRNEQFF.

This clone has just a few counts. This chain links TRBV27 with TRBJ2-2; no firm D call. CDR1 is MNHEY, CDR2 SMNVEV, per germline (reference sequence). There are 12 residues in the CDR3. V was shortened by 5 bases and J by 3 bases, with 4 bases between the two germline ends. The DNA of the CDR3 is TGTGCCAGCAGTCTTCACACCGGGGAGCTGTTTTTT. It specifies CASSLHTGELFF.

The chain carries TRBV19 and TRBJ1-6; tentatively, D is TRBD1 (6 bases). Per the germline V gene, CDR1 is LNHDA and CDR2 is SQIVND (reference sequence). This CDR3 spans 16 amino acids. The V gene lost 4 bases and the J gene lost 9 bases, with 19 bases spanning the gap. The CDR3 here is CASSRTPTGFGSPLHF. The CDR3 DNA reads as TGTGCCAGTAGTAGGACCCCTACAGGGTTCGGTTCACCCCTCCACTTT.

The V call is TRBV5-6, the J call TRBJ1-5; D call uncertain. Germline CDR1 and CDR2: SGHDT and YYEEEE. The V end lost 4 bases, the J end lost 1 base, and 9 bases lay between the germline ends. The CDR3 is made up of 14 amino acids. The CDR3 is CASSPGYSNQPQHF. Written as DNA, the CDR3 is TGTGCCAGCAGCCCGGGGTACAGCAATCAGCCCCAGCATTTT.

The chain recombines TRBV29-1 with TRBJ2-7; 8 bases match TRBD2. The CDR3 runs to 18 residues. CDR1 and CDR2 (germline): SQVTM, ANQGSEA. After removal of 2 bases from V and 1 base from J, the junction contained 16 bases not matched to a gene. The CDR3 protein is CSVELGLNKRESSYEQYF. The CDR3 region has the DNA TGCAGCGTTGAACTGGGCCTGAACAAGCGGGAGAGTTCCTACGAGCAGTACTTC.

The genes are TRBV5-4 and TRBJ1-2, with D tentatively TRBD1 (5 bases). Germline values: CDR1 SGHNT, CDR2 YYREEE (reference sequence). Between the trimmed V and J ends, which lost 4 bases and 0 bases, there was a span of 10 bases. The CDR3 totals 14 residues. The CDR3 region is CASSGPGPNYGYTF. The CDR3 nucleotides read TGTGCCAGCAGCGGACCGGGACCTAACTATGGCTACACCTTC.

This chain connects TRBV14 to TRBJ1-4, with D possibly TRBD1 on 6 matching bases. Germline V gene sequence: CDR1 SGHDN, CDR2 FVKESK. This CDR3 is built from 16 residues. V gave up 2 bases and J gave up 5 bases, with 15 bases separating them. CDR3 loop: CASSQNGQRTNEKLFF. Here the CDR3 DNA reads TGTGCCAGCAGCCAAAACGGACAGCGGACAAATGAAAAACTGTTTTTT.

The chain couples TRBV5-5 to TRBJ1-6; D gene unclear. V was trimmed by 2 bases and J by 0 bases, leaving 12 bases between them. CDR1 and CDR2 (germline): SGHKS, YYEKEE (reference sequence). The CDR3 has 17 amino acids. The CDR3 region is CASSLTETSSYNSPLHF. CDR3 bases: TGTGCCAGCAGCTTAACCGAAACGAGCTCCTATAATTCACCCCTCCACTTT. Full variable domain (missing parts from reference TRBV5-5 and TRBJ1-6): DAGVTQSPTHLIKTRGQQVTLRCSPISGHKSVSWYQQVLGQGPQFIFQYYEKEERGRGNFPDRFSARQFPNYSSELNVNALLLGDSALYLCASSLTETSSYNSPLHFGNGTRLTVT.

The genes are TRBV25-1 and TRBJ2-3; D is ambiguous. CDR3 size: 16 residues. The germline CDR1 and CDR2 sequences are MGHDK and SYGVNS. The germline V and J ends were trimmed by 4 bases and 0 bases, with 14 bases remaining between them. CDR3 sequence (DNA): TGTGCCAGCAGTGGCCGGTTCGGGTCTAGCACAGATACGCAGTATTTT. Its translation: CASSGRFGSSTDTQYF.

The chain joins TRBV5-6 to TRBJ2-6; D assignment may be TRBD1 or TRBD2 (5 bases each). Between the trimmed V and J ends, which lost 1 base and 4 bases, there was a span of 9 bases. The CDR3 sequence is 15 residues long. Germline CDR1 SGHDT, CDR2 YYEEEE. The CDR3 DNA sequence: TGTGCCAGCAGCTTGCAGGGACCCGGGGCCAACGTCCTGACTTTC. This encodes CASSLQGPGANVLTF.

The gene calls are TRBV27 and TRBJ1-6; a weak D match, TRBD1 (5 bases). Trimming took off 3 bases at V and 6 bases at J, with 18 bases between the two ends. The CDR3 consists of 17 residues. CDR1 and CDR2 from the germline V gene are MNHEY and SMNVEV (reference sequence). The CDR3 DNA reads TGTGCCAGCAGTTTCCGCCACCCCGGGGGGTCTAATTCACCCCTCCACTTT. It encodes CASSFRHPGGSNSPLHF.

The V call is TRBV5-1, the J call TRBJ2-4; possible D gene TRBD1, 5 bases. V was trimmed by 0 bases and J by 3 bases, leaving 16 bases between them. The CDR3 covers 17 residues. Germline lookup yields CDR1 SGHRS and CDR2 YFSETQ. The CDR3 is CASSLGGAEPSKNIQYF. In nucleotides, the CDR3 is TGCGCCAGCAGCTTGGGTGGGGCGGAACCAAGCAAAAACATTCAGTACTTC.

The gene calls are TRBV6-1 and TRBJ1-2; the D is unclear. V lost 8 bases to trimming and J lost 3 bases, with 4 bases between them. The CDR3 totals 10 residues. Germline CDR1 is MNHNS and CDR2 is SASEGT. The DNA for the CDR3 is TGTGCCAGCGATTACTATGGCTACACCTTC. It encodes CASDYYGYTF.

This clone turned up a few times. The chain recombines TRBV30 with TRBJ1-2; no clear D. Per the germline V gene, CDR1 is GTSNPN and CDR2 is SVGIG (reference sequence). The CDR3 contains 12 residues. The V end was cut by 2 bases, the J end by 8 bases, with 12 bases between. CDR3 bases: TGTGCCTGGAGTTCGTCTATAGGGGGCTACACCTTC. Its translation is CAWSSSIGGYTF.

The rearrangement joins TRBV20-1 to TRBJ2-7; the match to TRBD2 covers 7 bases. The germline gives CDR1 DFQATT, CDR2 SNEGSKA (reference sequence). Trimming at V came to 6 bases and at J to 6 bases, leaving 5 bases not matched to a gene. This CDR3 has 11 amino acids. CDR3 amino acids: CSARLATEQYF. The CDR3 DNA sequence: TGCAGTGCACGACTAGCTACCGAGCAGTACTTC.

A single count supports this clone. V gene TRBV15 combines with J gene TRBJ1-5; maybe TRBD1 (5 bases). Germline CDR1 LNHNV, CDR2 YYDKDF (reference sequence). The V gene lost 1 base and the J gene lost 2 bases, with 6 bases spanning the gap. The CDR3 runs to 14 residues. The CDR3 DNA reads as TGTGCCACCAGCAGAGGACAGCGCAATCAGCCCCAGCATTTT. Translation: CATSRGQRNQPQHF. Using reference TRBV15 and TRBJ1-5 for the parts outside the CDR3, the full variable domain is DAMVIQNPRYQVTQFGKPVTLSCSQTLNHNVMYWYQQKSSQAPKLLFHYYDKDFNNEADTPDNFQSRRPNTSFCFLDIRSPGLGDTAMYLCATSRGQRNQPQHFGDGTRLSIL.

The CDR3 loop is CASTEKPSTDTQYF. The CDR3 DNA follows: TGTGCCAGCACCGAGAAGCCTAGCACAGATACGCAGTATTTT. The genes are TRBV21-1 and TRBJ2-3; the table gives TRBD2 as D, unverified against the DNA. TRBV21-1 is annotated as a pseudogene. This CDR3 is 14 amino acids long.

This rearrangement joins TRBV11-2 to TRBJ2-7, with TRBD1 matching over 9 bases. V gave up 4 bases and J gave up 5 bases; unmatched junction bases: 9. CDR3 length: 15 amino acids. Per germline, CDR1 SGHAT and CDR2 FQNNGV. Here the CDR3 reads CASSSVGTGSDEQYF. The CDR3, as DNA: TGTGCCAGCAGCTCAGTGGGGACAGGGTCCGACGAGCAGTACTTC.

This chain links TRBV18 with TRBJ1-4, with D maybe TRBD1 (6 bases). Deletions cut 1 base from V and 11 bases from J, with 14 bases between. This CDR3 comprises 14 residues. The germline gives CDR1 KGHSH, CDR2 LQKENI. The CDR3 DNA reads as TGTGCCAGCTCACCACGACAGGACGAGCTCAAACTGTTTTTT. Amino acid sequence: CASSPRQDELKLFF.